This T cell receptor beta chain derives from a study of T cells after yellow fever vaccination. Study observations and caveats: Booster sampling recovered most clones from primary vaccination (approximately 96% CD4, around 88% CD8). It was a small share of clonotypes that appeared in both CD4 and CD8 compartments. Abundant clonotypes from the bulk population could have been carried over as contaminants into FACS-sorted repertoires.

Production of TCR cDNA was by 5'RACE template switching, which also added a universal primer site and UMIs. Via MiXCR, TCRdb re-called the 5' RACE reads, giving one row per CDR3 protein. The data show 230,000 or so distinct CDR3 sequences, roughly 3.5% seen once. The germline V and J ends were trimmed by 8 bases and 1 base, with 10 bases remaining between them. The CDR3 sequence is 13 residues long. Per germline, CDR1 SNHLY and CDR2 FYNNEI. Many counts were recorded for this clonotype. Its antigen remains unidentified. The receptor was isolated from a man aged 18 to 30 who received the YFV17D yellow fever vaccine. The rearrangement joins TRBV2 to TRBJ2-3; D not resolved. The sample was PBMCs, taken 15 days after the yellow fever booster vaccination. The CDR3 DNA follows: TGTGCCAGCCATACACAGCGCACAGATACGCAGTATTTT. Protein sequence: CASHTQRTDTQYF. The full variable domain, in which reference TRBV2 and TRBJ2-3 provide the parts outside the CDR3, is EPEVTQTPSHQVTQMGQEVILRCVPISNHLYFYWYRQILGQKVEFLVSFYNNEISEKSEIFDDQFSVERPDGSNFTLKIRSTKLEDSAMYFCASHTQRTDTQYFGPGTRLTVL.